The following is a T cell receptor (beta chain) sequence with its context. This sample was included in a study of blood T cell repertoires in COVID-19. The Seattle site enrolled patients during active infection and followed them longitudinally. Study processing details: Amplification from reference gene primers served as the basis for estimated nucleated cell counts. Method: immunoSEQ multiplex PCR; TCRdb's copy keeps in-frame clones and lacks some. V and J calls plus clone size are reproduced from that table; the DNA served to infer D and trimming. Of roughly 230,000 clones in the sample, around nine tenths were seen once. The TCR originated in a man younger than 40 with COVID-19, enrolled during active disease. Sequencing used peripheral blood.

CDR3 residues: CASSYPDRGEGYTF. DNA of the CDR3: TGTGCCAGCAGTTACCCGGACAGGGGCGAAGGCTACACCTTC. The chain carries TRBV6-6 and TRBJ1-2, with TRBD1 matching over 9 bases. Germline V gene sequence: CDR1 MNHNY, CDR2 SVGAGI (reference sequence). V lost 2 bases and J lost 8; bases outside the gene matches: 6. The CDR3 totals 14 residues.